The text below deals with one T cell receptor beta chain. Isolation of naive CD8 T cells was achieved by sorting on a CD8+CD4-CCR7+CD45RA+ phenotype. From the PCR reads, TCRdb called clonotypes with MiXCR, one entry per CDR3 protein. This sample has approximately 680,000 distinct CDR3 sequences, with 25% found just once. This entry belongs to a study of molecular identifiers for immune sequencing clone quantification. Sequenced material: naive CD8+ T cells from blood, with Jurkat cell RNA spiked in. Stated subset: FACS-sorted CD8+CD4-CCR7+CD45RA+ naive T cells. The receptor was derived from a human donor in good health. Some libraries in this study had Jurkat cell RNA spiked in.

The CDR3 DNA is TGTGCCAGTCAGCAGGGGACCTATGGCTACACCTTC. It specifies CASQQGTYGYTF. The chain combines TRBV19 with TRBJ1-2; D is possibly TRBD1 (6 bases). CDR3 length: 12 amino acids. The germline V gene encodes CDR1 LNHDA and CDR2 SQIVND (reference sequence). The V end was cut by 8 bases, the J end by 4 bases, with 11 bases between.